The next 32 T cell receptor beta chains were all read from a single sample in a study of beta chain features in type 1 diabetes (dated by TCRdb to the late 2010s). What the study reported, not specific to this receptor: In all four CD4+ subsets, TCRB CDR3 length was moderately but significantly shorter in type 1 diabetes patients.

Preparation of the library involved the immunoSEQ multiplex PCR assay. The entire isolated RNA was reverse transcribed using the High Capacity cDNA Reverse Transcription Kit, and thus expressed TCRB transcripts were sequenced. The table was pulled from immuneACCESS by TCRdb, which kept in-frame rearrangements only. Such tables lose some clones; where checked, under half of the loss comes from unresolved V genes, and the rest has no known cause. This sample holds over 150,000 clones; under 9.5% were observed only once. Together, the top ten hold 0.5% of the sample. These receptors' antigens are unknown. The specimen was central memory CD4+ T cells from blood. The receptor set was obtained from a young man with type 1 diabetes.

The chain has TRBV19 and TRBJ1-1; 7 positions match TRBD1. The CDR3 contains 14 residues. The germline CDR1 and CDR2 sequences are LNHDA and SQIVND (reference sequence). V shed 5 bases and J 1 base; nucleotides not matched to a gene: 4. For the CDR3, the DNA is TGTGCCAGTAGTCGACAGGGTTCGAACACTGAAGCTTTCTTT. It yields the protein CASSRQGSNTEAFF.

The sample holds a few counts of this clone. The chain links TRBV30 to TRBJ2-1; 8 nucleotides align to TRBD2. The CDR3 totals 16 residues. CDR1 and CDR2 (germline): GTSNPN, SVGIG (reference sequence). The ends lost 8 bases at V and 4 bases at J; junction bases unmatched: 16. In nucleotides, the CDR3 is TGTGCCGGGAACTCGGGGGAAGCGGGAGCTTACAATGAGCAGTTCTTC. Translated, it gives CAGNSGEAGAYNEQFF.

This sequence joins TRBV5-6 and TRBJ1-2; TRBD1 might be the D (6 bases). Trimming shortened V by 0 bases and J by 8 bases, and 11 bases separated the two germline ends. Germline CDR1 reads SGHDT; CDR2 reads YYEEEE. The CDR3 contains 13 residues. CDR3 loop: CASSLDRARGYTF. CDR3 sequence (DNA): TGTGCCAGCAGCTTGGACAGGGCTCGAGGCTACACCTTC.

This clone appeared a few times. The genes are TRBV27 and TRBJ2-3, with a tentative D call TRBD2 (6 bases). Trimming removed 7 bases at V and 3 bases at J, with 11 bases between. CDR3 length equals 13 residues. Germline V lookup: CDR1 MNHEY, CDR2 SMNVEV (reference sequence). The CDR3 protein is CASKSGATDTQYF. The CDR3 DNA reads as TGTGCCAGCAAGTCGGGAGCTACAGATACGCAGTATTTT.

The chain employs TRBV2 and TRBJ2-7, with 10 positions matching TRBD1. CDR3 size: 14 residues. V trimming: 8 bases; J trimming: 3 bases; junction bases outside the gene matches: 7. Germline CDR1 reads SNHLY; CDR2 reads FYNNEI. The CDR3 DNA sequence: TGTGCCAGCTGCAAGACAGGGGGCAACTACGAGCAGTACTTC. Encoded protein: CASCKTGGNYEQYF.

This clone showed up just a few times. The chain carries TRBV5-6 and TRBJ2-5; perhaps TRBD2 as D (6 bases). This CDR3 comprises 15 residues. The ends were cut back, 4 bases at V and 0 bases at J, with 13 bases in the middle. The V gene's germline CDR1 is SGHDT and CDR2 YYEEEE. CDR3 in amino acids: CASSALGEDQETQYF. The CDR3 nucleotides are TGTGCCAGCAGCGCCTTGGGGGAGGACCAAGAGACCCAGTACTTC.

This clone was detected a few times. This chain joins TRBV4-3 and TRBJ2-2; tentatively, D is TRBD2 (7 bases). CDR3 length: 14 residues. V was cut by 3 bases and J by 7 bases, with 12 bases left in between. Germline-derived CDR1 and CDR2 are LGHNA and YSLEER. This CDR3 is CASSQGGGGGELFF. In DNA, the CDR3 is TGCGCCAGCAGCCAGGGGGGGGGCGGCGGGGAGCTGTTTTTT.

The table lists this clone with a few counts. The chain's CDR3 is CASRLASGSGYEQYF. Here the CDR3 DNA reads TGTGCCAGCAGGCTGGCTAGCGGGAGCGGTTACGAGCAGTACTTC. This chain links TRBV6-5 with TRBJ2-7, with 10 bases fitting TRBD2. CDR3 length: 15 residues. CDR1 and CDR2 from the germline V gene are MNHEY and SVGAGI. Trimming at V came to 6 bases and at J to 4 bases, leaving 9 bases not matched to a gene.

This clone was observed a handful of times. The CDR3 sequence: CASSYRDRGMNTEAFF. The CDR3 DNA sequence: TGTGCCAGCAGTTACCGGGACAGGGGGATGAACACTGAAGCTTTCTTT. The V call is TRBV6-5, the J call TRBJ1-1, with 11 positions matching TRBD1. This CDR3 is 16 amino acids long. V shed 2 bases, J shed 0 bases, and the junction held 2 bases outside the gene matches. CDR1 and CDR2 from the germline V gene are MNHEY and SVGAGI.

The chain combines TRBV18 with TRBJ2-7, with a possible D match to TRBD2 (5 bases). CDR1 and CDR2 (germline): KGHSH, LQKENI. V lost 6 bases, J lost 1 base, and 16 bases lay in between. The CDR3 extends over 15 amino acids. CDR3 in DNA: TGTGCCAGCTCTCCGGACTCGGGCCTATCCTACGAGCAGTACTTC. Its translation is CASSPDSGLSYEQYF.

The chain recombines TRBV18 with TRBJ1-1; no clear D. V lost 1 base and J lost 4, with 13 bases in between. Germline CDR1 KGHSH, CDR2 LQKENI. The CDR3 extends over 15 amino acids. CDR3 coding DNA: TGTGCCAGCTCACCACTGGTCAGCGGTGTCACTGAAGCTTTCTTT. As protein: CASSPLVSGVTEAFF.

The genes are TRBV5-4 and TRBJ2-2; D possibly corresponds to TRBD2 (6 bases). Germline V CDR1 and CDR2: SGHNT, YYREEE (reference sequence). This CDR3 contains 15 residues. V lost 2 bases and J 1 base, leaving 9 bases between the germline ends. The CDR3 protein is CASSLGTENTGELFF. CDR3 nucleotide sequence: TGTGCCAGCAGCTTAGGGACTGAGAACACCGGGGAGCTGTTTTTT.

This clone came up a few times. The J gene is TRBJ1-4, the V gene TRBV5-4; TRBD1 matches at 7 bases. From germline, CDR1 is SGHNT and CDR2 YYREEE (reference sequence). This CDR3 has 13 amino acids. Unmatched junction bases numbered 5, after V lost 4 bases and J lost 8 bases. The CDR3 DNA reads as TGTGCCAGCAGCCCGGTAGGGGGCGAAAAACTGTTTTTT. This encodes CASSPVGGEKLFF.

This clone was seen a few times. The chain combines TRBV7-8 with TRBJ1-5; D possibly corresponds to TRBD1 (5 bases). The CDR3 length is 13 residues. Germline values: CDR1 SGHVS, CDR2 FQNEAQ. The V gene lost 5 bases and the J gene lost 16 bases, with 21 bases spanning the gap. The CDR3 DNA reads as TGTGCCAGCAGCATATTGCGCCCAGGGCCTATCCATTTT. The encoded protein is CASSILRPGPIHF.

The CDR3 region has the DNA TGTGCCAGCAGCTCAGGCGGGACCCGGGCCTCCGAGCAGTACTTC. The encoded protein is CASSSGGTRASEQYF. The chain employs TRBV11-2 and TRBJ2-7; a possible D gene is TRBD2 (6 bases). V was cut by 4 bases and J by 6 bases, with 19 bases left in between. The CDR3 covers 15 residues. Germline V gene sequence: CDR1 SGHAT, CDR2 FQNNGV.

This clone was seen a few times. The V gene is TRBV5-1, the J gene TRBJ2-1; a possible D gene is TRBD2 (5 bases). The CDR3 length is 13 residues. Germline V CDR1 and CDR2: SGHRS, YFSETQ. V was cut by 1 base and J by 10 bases, with 12 bases left in between. The DNA for the CDR3 is TGCGCCAGCAGCTTGCTCGGAGGCGACGAGCAGTTCTTC. It yields the protein CASSLLGGDEQFF.

The chain carries TRBV6-1 and TRBJ2-7; D remains unclear. V was cut by 8 bases and J by 3 bases, with 11 bases left in between. The CDR3 length is 12 residues. The germline V gene encodes CDR1 MNHNS and CDR2 SASEGT. CDR3 coding DNA: TGTGCCAGCGGGTGGGCGAACTACGAGCAGTACTTC. Residues: CASGWANYEQYF.

V gene TRBV27 combines with J gene TRBJ2-1; 9 bases match TRBD2. CDR1 MNHEY and CDR2 SMNVEV come from the germline V gene (reference sequence). CDR3 length: 17 amino acids. J gave up 7 bases and V 0 bases, and 10 bases lay outside the gene matches. CDR3 in amino acids: CASSLSGGGRATNEQFF. The CDR3 coding sequence is TGTGCCAGCAGTTTATCGGGCGGCGGGAGGGCCACGAATGAGCAGTTCTTC.

CDR3 in DNA: TGTGCCAGCAGCTTAGTATCAGGGGGACAGGGCACAGATACGCAGTATTTT. Its protein is CASSLVSGGQGTDTQYF. This chain uses TRBV7-8 with TRBJ2-3; TRBD1 agrees at 8 bases. Germline V lookup: CDR1 SGHVS, CDR2 FQNEAQ. The CDR3 totals 17 residues. Trimming at V came to 1 base and at J to 1 base, leaving 7 bases not matched to a gene.

There are a few counts of this clone. The chain carries TRBV28 and TRBJ2-7; 11 bases are shared with TRBD1. This CDR3 region has 16 residues. The J segment lost 3 bases and the V segment lost 6 bases, leaving 10 bases of the junction unmatched. The germline CDR1 and CDR2 sequences are MDHEN and SYDVKM. The CDR3 sequence: CASSPPPGQGDYEQYF. CDR3 sequence (DNA): TGTGCCAGCAGCCCCCCCCCGGGACAGGGGGACTACGAGCAGTACTTC.

This clone has a handful of counts. The chain employs TRBV28 and TRBJ2-6; D not certain. CDR3 length: 13 residues. Trimming shortened V by 3 bases and J by 9 bases, and 9 bases separated the two germline ends. Germline V gives CDR1 MDHEN, CDR2 SYDVKM. The CDR3 here is CASSLTGDNVLTF. The CDR3, as DNA: TGTGCCAGCAGTTTGACCGGAGACAACGTCCTGACTTTC.

The V call is TRBV5-4, the J call TRBJ2-1; 10 nucleotides line up with TRBD2. CDR1 and CDR2 from the germline V gene are SGHNT and YYREEE (reference sequence). The CDR3 has 16 residues. The trim removed 4 bases at V and 8 bases at J, leaving 12 bases unmatched. In DNA, the CDR3 is TGTGCCAGCAGCGGTAGCGGGAGGCGGGGGAACGATGAGCAGTTCTTC. Translation gives CASSGSGRRGNDEQFF.

This clone has a handful of counts. The chain joins TRBV28 to TRBJ2-7; 9 nucleotides line up with TRBD2. This CDR3 has 15 residues. Germline CDR1 is MDHEN and CDR2 is SYDVKM. V trimming: 4 bases; J trimming: 5 bases; junction bases outside the gene matches: 9. Here the CDR3 reads CASSSVAGAPHEQYF. The DNA of the CDR3 is TGTGCCAGCAGTTCCGTAGCGGGAGCTCCCCACGAGCAGTACTTC.

The chain employs TRBV11-2 and TRBJ1-2; TRBD1 might be the D (6 bases). This CDR3 has 14 amino acids. Germline values: CDR1 SGHAT, CDR2 FQNNGV. Trimming left V 1 base short and J 3 bases short, with 9 bases between. CDR3 amino acids: CASSLVPGDYGYTF. The CDR3 DNA is TGTGCCAGCAGCTTAGTTCCAGGGGACTATGGCTACACCTTC.

The table lists this clone with a few counts. The CDR3 region is CASSSGLAYEQYF. The CDR3 DNA sequence: TGTGCCAGCAGCTCCGGACTGGCCTACGAGCAGTACTTC. The chain is built from TRBV5-5 and TRBJ2-7, with D perhaps TRBD2 (5 bases). This CDR3 comprises 13 residues. V was cut by 3 bases and J by 2 bases, with 9 bases left in between. The germline gives CDR1 SGHKS, CDR2 YYEKEE (reference sequence).

The V and J genes are TRBV20-1 and TRBJ1-2; possible D gene TRBD1, 5 bases. Germline-derived CDR1 and CDR2 are DFQATT and SNEGSKA (reference sequence). CDR3 length: 10 amino acids. The chain's CDR3 is CKGNDYGYTF. CDR3 DNA: TGCAAGGGGAATGACTATGGCTACACCTTC.

DNA for the CDR3: TGTGCCAGCAGCTTGGCGGGCCCGGGGACTGAAGCTTTCTTT. Protein sequence: CASSLAGPGTEAFF. The rearrangement uses TRBV11-3 and TRBJ1-1; D unresolved. V was shortened by 3 bases and J by 5 bases, with 13 bases between the two germline ends. CDR1 SGHNT and CDR2 YENEEA come from the germline V gene. This CDR3 contains 14 residues.

This clone was detected only a few times. The chain employs TRBV5-4 and TRBJ1-3; D is uncertain. The CDR3 has 13 residues. Germline values: CDR1 SGHNT, CDR2 YYREEE (reference sequence). V lost 3 bases and J 2 bases, leaving 6 bases between the germline ends. CDR3 in amino acids: CASSYYAGNTIYF. The CDR3, as DNA: TGTGCCAGCAGCTATTATGCTGGAAACACCATATATTTT.

This clone was seen only a few times. The chain couples TRBV28 to TRBJ2-5; possible D gene TRBD2, 7 bases. The CDR3 consists of 15 residues. Germline lookup yields CDR1 MDHEN and CDR2 SYDVKM. With 2 bases removed from V and 5 bases from J, the gap between germline ends came to 15 bases. CDR3 coding DNA: TGTGCCAGCAGTTTACGAGGGGGGGCCGTGGAGACCCAGTACTTC. Its protein is CASSLRGGAVETQYF.

In this sample, this clone turned up a few times. The chain is built from TRBV10-3 and TRBJ1-2; 7 positions match TRBD1. V gave up 5 bases and J gave up 6 bases; unmatched junction bases: 15. The CDR3 contains 16 residues. Germline V gives CDR1 ENHRY, CDR2 SYGVKD. CDR3 DNA: TGTGCCATCAGTCCCCGAAACCAGGGGGATCGCGATGGCTACACCTTC. Translated: CAISPRNQGDRDGYTF.

This sequence joins TRBV5-4 and TRBJ2-7; 9 nucleotides match TRBD1. Trimming cost V 0 bases and J 3 bases; bases outside gene matches: 4. This CDR3 contains 15 residues. Germline CDR1 is SGHNT and CDR2 is YYREEE (reference sequence). CDR3 nucleotides: TGTGCCAGCAGCTTGGAGGTGACAGGGGGCTACGAGCAGTACTTC. Protein sequence: CASSLEVTGGYEQYF.

The chain is built from TRBV11-2 and TRBJ1-2; D gene ambiguous. The germline V gene has CDR1 SGHAT and CDR2 FQNNGV. Trimming took 6 bases from V and 6 from J, leaving 17 bases between them. This CDR3 has 14 residues. CDR3 protein: CASRDLRGSHGYTF. In DNA, the CDR3 is TGTGCCAGCAGAGACCTCCGGGGAAGCCATGGCTACACCTTC.